The rows below give T cell receptor beta chains drawn from one sample of a study of blood T cell repertoires in COVID-19. Method: immunoSEQ multiplex PCR; TCRdb's copy keeps in-frame clones and lacks some. The sample records under 350,000 clones, 85% to 90% being singletons. The source material was peripheral blood. These receptors originate from a man aged 18 to 35 with active or convalescent COVID-19. Both conserved end residues are part of each CDR3. A D gene is named only where the DNA matches it firmly. A clone size is listed for some rows: how often the clone was seen (once, few, many), or a class if it is expanded.

len: 13; d_gene: NA; abundance: NA; j_gene: TRBJ2-7; v_gene: TRBV28; CDR3aa: CASSFHRSYEQYF; CDR3nt: TGTGCCAGCAGTTTCCACAGATCCTACGAGCAGTACTTC
len: 12; d_gene: NA; abundance: NA; j_gene: TRBJ1-1; v_gene: TRBV7-9; CDR3aa: CAIHDRYTEAFF; CDR3nt: TGTGCCATCCATGACAGGTACACTGAAGCTTTCTTT
len: 17; d_gene: NA; abundance: NA; j_gene: TRBJ1-2; v_gene: TRBV2; CDR3aa: CASTSGGLQKGNYGYTF; CDR3nt: TGTGCCAGCACCAGCGGGGGGCTTCAAAAGGGGAACTATGGCTACACCTTC
len: 13; d_gene: TRBD1; abundance: NA; j_gene: TRBJ1-1; v_gene: TRBV5-5; CDR3aa: CASSPQGDTEAFF; CDR3nt: TGTGCCAGCAGCCCGCAGGGGGACACTGAAGCTTTCTTT
len: 15; d_gene: TRBD2; abundance: NA; j_gene: TRBJ2-5; v_gene: TRBV2; CDR3aa: CASSGGSGGQETQYF; CDR3nt: TGTGCCAGCAGTGGGGGTAGCGGGGGGCAAGAGACCCAGTACTTC
len: 14; d_gene: NA; abundance: NA; j_gene: TRBJ2-1; v_gene: TRBV4-2; CDR3aa: CASSQAGADNEQFF; CDR3nt: TGTGCCAGCAGCCAAGCAGGGGCTGACAATGAGCAGTTCTTC
len: 13; d_gene: NA; abundance: NA; j_gene: TRBJ1-5; v_gene: TRBV7-2; CDR3aa: CASSFDRNQPQHF; CDR3nt: TGTGCCAGCAGCTTTGACAGAAATCAGCCCCAGCATTTT
len: 14; d_gene: TRBD1; abundance: NA; j_gene: TRBJ2-1; v_gene: TRBV25-1; CDR3aa: CASSGDRGYNEQFF; CDR3nt: TGTGCCAGCAGTGGAGACAGGGGATACAATGAGCAGTTCTTC
len: 16; d_gene: TRBD1; abundance: once; j_gene: TRBJ1-6; v_gene: TRBV3-1/TRBV3-2; CDR3aa: CASRQYAGQGNSPLHF; CDR3nt: TGTGCCAGCAGGCAGTACGCGGGACAGGGGAATTCACCCCTCCACTTT
len: 13; d_gene: NA; abundance: NA; j_gene: TRBJ1-1; v_gene: TRBV18; CDR3aa: CASSGAMNTEAFF; CDR3nt: TGTGCCAGCTCAGGGGCTATGAACACTGAAGCTTTCTTT
len: 14; d_gene: TRBD2; abundance: NA; j_gene: TRBJ2-7; v_gene: TRBV3-1/TRBV3-2; CDR3aa: CASSQTGGGLEQYF; CDR3nt: TGTGCCAGCAGCCAAACGGGAGGAGGGCTCGAGCAGTACTTC
len: 16; d_gene: NA; abundance: NA; j_gene: TRBJ2-4; v_gene: TRBV6-5; CDR3aa: CASSYNQGMAKNIQYF; CDR3nt: TGTGCCAGCAGTTACAACCAGGGAATGGCCAAAAACATTCAGTACTTC
len: 17; d_gene: NA; abundance: once; j_gene: TRBJ1-3; v_gene: TRBV4-3; CDR3aa: CASSQDRGAGSGNTIYF; CDR3nt: TGCGCCAGCAGCCAAGATAGGGGCGCAGGGTCGGGAAACACCATATATTTT
len: 14; d_gene: NA; abundance: NA; j_gene: TRBJ2-5; v_gene: TRBV7-3; CDR3aa: CASSSRQTWGTQYF; CDR3nt: TGTGCCAGCAGCTCTCGACAGACCTGGGGGACCCAGTACTTC
len: 11; d_gene: NA; abundance: many; j_gene: TRBJ1-2; v_gene: TRBV6-1; CDR3aa: CASSDNNGYTF; CDR3nt: TGTGCCAGCAGTGATAACAATGGCTACACCTTC
len: 14; d_gene: NA; abundance: NA; j_gene: TRBJ2-7; v_gene: TRBV6-5; CDR3aa: CASRTPGQAYEQYF; CDR3nt: TGTGCCAGCAGGACCCCGGGACAAGCCTACGAGCAGTACTTC
len: 19; d_gene: TRBD2; abundance: NA; j_gene: TRBJ2-1; v_gene: TRBV2; CDR3aa: CASTAPGAGGSLFANEQFF; CDR3nt: TGTGCCAGCACCGCCCCTGGAGCGGGAGGATCCCTTTTCGCCAATGAGCAGTTCTTC
len: 14; d_gene: TRBD2; abundance: NA; j_gene: TRBJ2-7; v_gene: TRBV30; CDR3aa: CAWSLGGSTYEQYF; CDR3nt: TGTGCCTGGAGTCTCGGCGGGAGTACCTACGAGCAGTACTTC
len: 18; d_gene: TRBD2; abundance: NA; j_gene: TRBJ2-5; v_gene: TRBV5-6; CDR3aa: CASSLWRRRLAGQETQYF; CDR3nt: TGTGCCAGCAGCTTGTGGAGGCGTCGACTAGCGGGGCAAGAGACCCAGTACTTC
len: 14; d_gene: NA; abundance: NA; j_gene: TRBJ1-5; v_gene: TRBV30; CDR3aa: CAWSVGGGDQPQHF; CDR3nt: TGTGCCTGGAGTGTCGGCGGAGGTGATCAGCCCCAGCATTTT
len: 14; d_gene: NA; abundance: NA; j_gene: TRBJ2-2; v_gene: TRBV7-9; CDR3aa: CVSKEEIEPGELFF; CDR3nt: TGTGTCTCAAAGGAGGAAATCGAACCCGGGGAGCTGTTTTTT
len: 15; d_gene: NA; abundance: NA; j_gene: TRBJ2-2; v_gene: TRBV19; CDR3aa: CASSQDSDETGELFF; CDR3nt: TGTGCCAGTAGTCAGGACAGCGACGAAACCGGGGAGCTGTTTTTT
len: 14; d_gene: NA; abundance: NA; j_gene: TRBJ1-3; v_gene: TRBV9; CDR3aa: CASSLQGDGNTIYF; CDR3nt: TGTGCCAGCAGTTTACAGGGTGACGGAAACACCATATATTTT
len: 13; d_gene: NA; abundance: NA; j_gene: TRBJ1-6; v_gene: TRBV25-1; CDR3aa: CASSEDSSSPLHF; CDR3nt: TGTGCCAGCAGTGAAGACAGCTCTTCACCCCTCCACTTT
len: 16; d_gene: NA; abundance: NA; j_gene: TRBJ1-1; v_gene: TRBV5-1; CDR3aa: CASSLTTGAKNTEAFF; CDR3nt: TGCGCCAGCAGCTTGACGACAGGAGCTAAGAACACTGAAGCTTTCTTT
len: 14; d_gene: TRBD1; abundance: NA; j_gene: TRBJ1-1; v_gene: TRBV24-1; CDR3aa: CATSDAQGDTEAFF; CDR3nt: TGTGCCACCAGTGATGCCCAGGGGGACACTGAAGCTTTCTTT
len: 14; d_gene: TRBD1; abundance: NA; j_gene: TRBJ1-1; v_gene: TRBV4-1; CDR3aa: CASSYDRGTTEAFF; CDR3nt: TGCGCCAGCAGCTACGACAGGGGGACCACTGAAGCTTTCTTT
len: 14; d_gene: TRBD1; abundance: NA; j_gene: TRBJ1-5; v_gene: TRBV6-5; CDR3aa: CASARQGVDQPQHF; CDR3nt: TGTGCCAGCGCCCGACAGGGGGTTGATCAGCCCCAGCATTTT
len: 15; d_gene: TRBD1; abundance: NA; j_gene: TRBJ1-1; v_gene: TRBV28; CDR3aa: CASSSPYDREAEAFF; CDR3nt: TGTGCCAGCAGTTCCCCATATGACAGGGAAGCTGAAGCTTTCTTT
len: 14; d_gene: TRBD1; abundance: NA; j_gene: TRBJ2-7; v_gene: TRBV5-1; CDR3aa: CASSSGTGFYEQYF; CDR3nt: TGCGCCAGCAGCTCCGGGACAGGTTTCTACGAGCAGTACTTC
len: 19; d_gene: TRBD1; abundance: NA; j_gene: TRBJ1-5; v_gene: TRBV19; CDR3aa: CASSGSGTGGTVNFQPQHF; CDR3nt: TGTGCCAGTAGTGGCTCCGGGACAGGGGGCACGGTTAACTTTCAGCCCCAGCATTTT
len: 12; d_gene: TRBD1; abundance: NA; j_gene: TRBJ1-1; v_gene: TRBV12-3/TRBV12-4; CDR3aa: CASSPGTGMAFF; CDR3nt: TGTGCCAGCAGTCCCGGGACAGGAATGGCTTTCTTT
len: 16; d_gene: NA; abundance: few; j_gene: TRBJ2-3; v_gene: TRBV6-2/TRBV6-3; CDR3aa: CASSYKGGTGTDTQYF; CDR3nt: TGTGCCAGCAGTTACAAAGGCGGGACCGGCACAGATACGCAGTATTTT